The 26 T cell receptor beta chains below come from one sample, sequenced in a study of beta chain features in type 1 diabetes. Expressed TCRB transcripts were sequenced, since all the RNA that had been isolated was reverse transcribed. Profiled with immunoSEQ multiplex PCR; TCRdb holds only in-frame clones, not every one. This sample has 680,000 or so clones, with roughly a sixth found just once. Material: naive CD4+ T cells from blood. Source of these receptors: a man aged 18 to 29 in good health.

This clone appeared a few times. CDR3 amino acids: CASSLMGPPWYF. The CDR3, as DNA: TGTGCCAGCAGTTTGATGGGCCCCCCGTGGTACTTC. J is TRBJ2-7 and V is TRBV28; D is unclear. V lost 3 bases and J 12 bases, leaving 15 bases between the germline ends. There are 12 residues in the CDR3. Germline values: CDR1 MDHEN, CDR2 SYDVKM. Based on the CDR3 plus reference TRBV28 and TRBJ2-7, the full variable domain is DVKVTQSSRYLVKRTGEKVFLECVQDMDHENMFWYRQDPGLGLRLIYFSYDVKMKEKGDIPEGYSVSREKKERFSLILESASTNQTSMYLCASSLMGPPWYFGPGTRLTVT.

This chain uses TRBV10-3 with TRBJ2-7; D is uncertain. Trimming cost V 4 bases and J 2 bases, with 6 bases left between them. This CDR3 has 12 residues. Germline V gene data show CDR1 as ENHRY and CDR2 as SYGVKD. In DNA form, the CDR3 reads TGTGCCATCAGTGCGCAGCCCTACGAGCAGTACTTC. This codes for CAISAQPYEQYF.

This clone was detected once. This chain uses TRBV5-1 with TRBJ2-1, with TRBD2 as a possible D gene (6 bases). Germline CDR1 reads SGHRS; CDR2 reads YFSETQ. The germline V and J ends were trimmed by 0 bases and 9 bases, with 16 bases remaining between them. CDR3 length: 15 residues. CDR3 in amino acids: CASSLDSLAKVEQFF. CDR3 coding DNA: TGCGCCAGCAGCTTGGATAGCCTAGCGAAGGTTGAGCAGTTCTTC.

This clone has only a few counts. This chain joins TRBV19 and TRBJ1-1; TRBD1 might be the D (5 bases). The germline gives CDR1 LNHDA, CDR2 SQIVND (reference sequence). This CDR3 is 15 amino acids long. Deletions cut 5 bases from V and 0 bases from J, with 13 bases between. The CDR3 DNA follows: TGTGCCAGTAGTGACAACAGGAGAATGAACACTGAAGCTTTCTTT. Translated: CASSDNRRMNTEAFF.

The rearrangement links TRBV29-1 to TRBJ1-5; D may be TRBD1 (6 bases). The V gene's germline CDR1 is SQVTM and CDR2 ANQGSEA. V lost 4 bases to trimming and J lost 7 bases, with 14 bases between them. CDR3 length equals 13 residues. CDR3 coding DNA: TGCAGCGTTGGACAGGTTCTGGGGCAGCCCCAGCATTTT. It translates to CSVGQVLGQPQHF.

The rearrangement links TRBV7-8 to TRBJ2-4; the D is unclear. The CDR3 totals 17 residues. Per the germline V gene, CDR1 is SGHVS and CDR2 is FQNEAQ. The ends were cut back, 1 base at V and 0 bases at J, with 13 bases in the middle. The CDR3 nucleotides read TGTGCCAGCAGCTTAGGGTTGTGGCACCTAGCCAAAAACATTCAGTACTTC. This codes for CASSLGLWHLAKNIQYF. Combining the CDR3 with reference TRBV7-8 and TRBJ2-4 gives the whole variable domain GAGVSQSPRYKVAKRGQDVALRCDPISGHVSLFWYQQALGQGPEFLTYFQNEAQLDKSGLPSDRFFAERPEGSVSTLKIQRTQQEDSAVYLCASSLGLWHLAKNIQYFGAGTRLSVL.

This clone was seen a few times. The chain joins TRBV27 to TRBJ2-5; D tentatively reads TRBD1 or TRBD2 (5 bases each). The germline V gene encodes CDR1 MNHEY and CDR2 SMNVEV (reference sequence). CDR3 length equals 15 residues. V was pared by 2 bases and J by 5 bases, with 15 bases between. CDR3 sequence: CASSLNPLGVETQYF. The CDR3, as DNA: TGTGCCAGCAGTTTAAACCCCTTGGGGGTGGAGACCCAGTACTTC.

This chain connects TRBV7-3 to TRBJ2-2; 7 bases agree with TRBD1. Germline V gives CDR1 SGHTA, CDR2 FQGTGA. J lost 6 bases, V lost 4 bases, and 8 bases had no gene match. The CDR3 has 15 amino acids. CDR3 protein: CASSSQGSPAGELFF. The DNA for the CDR3 is TGTGCCAGCAGCTCACAGGGGTCCCCCGCCGGGGAGCTGTTTTTT.

This clone was seen a handful of times. The CDR3 DNA follows: TGTGCCTGGAGGACAGGGAGCTCCTATAATTCACCCCTCCACTTT. It codes for CAWRTGSSYNSPLHF. This chain links TRBV30 with TRBJ1-6; 7 nucleotides align to TRBD1. With 3 bases clipped from V and 0 bases from J, the junction kept 2 bases outside the gene matches. The germline gives CDR1 GTSNPN, CDR2 SVGIG (reference sequence). The CDR3 totals 15 residues.

This clone was counted only a few times. The chain has TRBV28 and TRBJ1-2; no clear D. V lost 3 bases and J lost 8, with 13 bases in between. Germline V lookup: CDR1 MDHEN, CDR2 SYDVKM. The CDR3 consists of 13 residues. As DNA, the CDR3 is TGTGCCAGCAGTTTGGCAGAAAGTCGGGGCTACACCTTC. The encoded protein is CASSLAESRGYTF.

The chain couples TRBV27 to TRBJ1-5, with 7 bases lining up with TRBD1. The CDR3 has 13 residues. Germline trimming cut 8 bases from V and 7 bases from J; bases unmatched to any gene: 8. Germline CDR1 MNHEY, CDR2 SMNVEV (reference sequence). The CDR3 region is CASETGRQQPQHF. The CDR3 DNA follows: TGTGCCAGCGAGACAGGGCGGCAGCAGCCCCAGCATTTT.

The chain joins TRBV5-1 to TRBJ1-2, with a weak D call TRBD1 (5 bases). This CDR3 region has 14 residues. Trimming stripped 4 bases from V and 4 bases from J, with 14 bases between. From germline, CDR1 is SGHRS and CDR2 YFSETQ. The CDR3 nucleotides read TGCGCCAGCAGCATCGACCAGGGTTTCTATGGCTACACCTTC. Amino acids: CASSIDQGFYGYTF.

This clone has only a few counts. The chain couples TRBV2 to TRBJ1-1; 8 bases match TRBD1. The J segment lost 5 bases and the V segment lost 8 bases, leaving 10 bases of the junction unmatched. Germline assignment: CDR1 SNHLY and CDR2 FYNNEI. The CDR3 runs to 14 residues. The CDR3 is CASWGQGARTEAFF. The DNA for the CDR3 is TGTGCCAGCTGGGGCCAGGGGGCGCGTACTGAAGCTTTCTTT. Drawing the rest from reference TRBV2 and TRBJ1-1, the complete variable domain is EPEVTQTPSHQVTQMGQEVILRCVPISNHLYFYWYRQILGQKVEFLVSFYNNEISEKSEIFDDQFSVERPDGSNFTLKIRSTKLEDSAMYFCASWGQGARTEAFFGQGTRLTVV.

This clone was counted between two and nine times. This sequence joins TRBV7-6 and TRBJ2-1, with TRBD2 matching over 8 bases. The CDR3 loop spans 17 amino acids. CDR1 SGHVS and CDR2 FNYEAQ come from the germline V gene. The V gene end was trimmed by 4 bases and the J gene end by 0 bases; junction bases not matched to a gene: 8. CDR3 loop: CASSSALAGSSYNEQFF. CDR3 DNA sequence: TGTGCCAGCAGCTCCGCCTTAGCGGGAAGCTCCTACAATGAGCAGTTCTTC.

This clone was counted ten times or more. The CDR3 DNA is TGCGCCAGCAGCCAGCTCAGGGAGAGGCTGTTTTTT. Its protein is CASSQLRERLFF. This chain connects TRBV4-3 to TRBJ1-4; possible D gene TRBD1, 5 bases. V lost 3 bases, J lost 14 bases, and 13 bases lay in between. This CDR3 contains 12 residues. Germline V gene lookup returns CDR1 LGHNA and CDR2 YSLEER.

This clone was observed a handful of times. The chain recombines TRBV7-2 with TRBJ1-2; possible D gene TRBD1, 6 bases. CDR1 is SGHTA and CDR2 is FQGNSA in the germline V gene. Trimming shortened V by 4 bases and J by 2 bases, and 14 bases separated the two germline ends. The length of the CDR3 is 15 residues. CDR3 DNA sequence: TGTGCCAGCAGCTCCCGACAGGTCCGGAACTATGGCTACACCTTC. Translated, it gives CASSSRQVRNYGYTF.

The CDR3 nucleotides are TGTGCCAGCAGCGAAAAGGGTGGAGGCAGAGTAGACTATGGCTACACCTTC. Residues: CASSEKGGGRVDYGYTF. The chain recombines TRBV7-9 with TRBJ1-2; D ambiguous. The CDR3 runs to 17 residues. Looked up from germline, CDR1 is SEHNR and CDR2 is FQNEAQ (reference sequence). The ends were cut back, 5 bases at V and 3 bases at J, with 22 bases in the middle. Drawing the rest from reference TRBV7-9 and TRBJ1-2, the complete variable domain is DTGVSQNPRHKITKRGQNVTFRCDPISEHNRLYWYRQTLGQGPEFLTYFQNEAQLEKSRLLSDRFSAERPKGSFSTLEIQRTEQGDSAMYLCASSEKGGGRVDYGYTFGSGTRLTVV.

This rearrangement joins TRBV5-1 to TRBJ1-3; a weak D match, TRBD1 (6 bases). Trimming pared 2 bases from V and 1 base from J, leaving 7 bases between. This CDR3 spans 14 amino acids. Germline V gene lookup returns CDR1 SGHRS and CDR2 YFSETQ. The CDR3 nucleotides are TGCGCCAGCAGCTTCGGACAGTCTGGAAACACCATATATTTT. This gives the protein CASSFGQSGNTIYF.

The V and J genes are TRBV10-3 and TRBJ2-7; the D gene could be TRBD1 or TRBD2 (6 bases each). Germline V gene sequence: CDR1 ENHRY, CDR2 SYGVKD. Trimming took 6 bases from V and 0 from J, leaving 15 bases between them. CDR3 length: 15 amino acids. In nucleotides, the CDR3 is TGTGCCATCAGCCCATCGGGGGCGGGCTCCTACGAGCAGTACTTC. It encodes CAISPSGAGSYEQYF.

Note on this clone: This specimen includes other DNA sequences encoding the same CDR3. This chain joins TRBV28 and TRBJ2-2; D ambiguous. This CDR3 spans 12 amino acids. V dropped 5 bases and J dropped 6 bases, with 7 bases sitting between them. Looked up from germline, CDR1 is MDHEN and CDR2 is SYDVKM. In nucleotides, the CDR3 is TGTGCCAGCAGTCTTGTGGCCGGGGAGCTGTTTTTT. Translated, it gives CASSLVAGELFF.

For the CDR3, the DNA is TGTGCCAGCAGCTTAGGCCGGGTAGGAAATGGCTACACCTTC. Residues: CASSLGRVGNGYTF. The gene calls are TRBV7-9 and TRBJ1-2, with D hard to call. Germline CDR1 and CDR2: SEHNR and FQNEAQ (reference sequence). Trimming removed 1 base from V and 6 bases from J, with 12 bases in between. The CDR3 runs to 14 residues.

The V call is TRBV7-2, the J call TRBJ1-2; maybe TRBD1 (6 bases). V lost 5 bases to trimming and J lost 2 bases, with 18 bases between them. Germline V gene lookup returns CDR1 SGHTA and CDR2 FQGNSA. CDR3 length equals 16 residues. CDR3 nucleotide sequence: TGTGCCAGCAGCCCCGATTCGACAGGCTCGAACTATGGCTACACCTTC. As protein: CASSPDSTGSNYGYTF.

The V and J genes are TRBV7-2 and TRBJ1-4; D remains unclear. V lost 2 bases to trimming and J lost 6 bases, with 10 bases between them. The CDR3 runs 14 residues. Germline V CDR1 and CDR2: SGHTA, FQGNSA. The CDR3 sequence: CASSLNGIDEKLFF. The CDR3, as DNA: TGTGCCAGCAGCTTAAACGGAATCGATGAAAAACTGTTTTTT.

The rearrangement links TRBV28 to TRBJ2-1; 12 bases agree with TRBD1. The CDR3 extends over 16 amino acids. Trimming at V came to 6 bases and at J to 10 bases, leaving 13 bases not matched to a gene. Germline V gene lookup returns CDR1 MDHEN and CDR2 SYDVKM. The CDR3 loop reads CASSLGQGARTREQFF. The DNA of the CDR3 is TGTGCCAGCAGCCTGGGACAGGGGGCCCGTACCCGAGAGCAGTTCTTC.

The rearrangement joins TRBV7-3 to TRBJ2-7; D may be TRBD1 (6 bases). The CDR3 runs 13 residues. CDR1 and CDR2 from the germline V gene are SGHTA and FQGTGA. Trimming removed 5 bases from V and 7 bases from J, with 15 bases in between. The DNA for the CDR3 is TGTGCCAGCAGCCGAAACAGGGAAGGGGAGCAGTACTTC. The encoded protein is CASSRNREGEQYF. Supplemented by reference TRBV7-3 and TRBJ2-7, the full variable domain reads GAGVSQTPSNKVTEKGKYVELRCDPISGHTALYWYRQSLGQGPEFLIYFQGTGAADDSGLPNDRFFAVRPEGSVSTLKIQRTERGDSAVYLCASSRNREGEQYFGPGTRLTVT.

This clone occurred a few times. The chain uses TRBV18 and TRBJ1-1, with TRBD1 identical over 7 bases. Germline V gives CDR1 KGHSH, CDR2 LQKENI. J was trimmed by 4 bases and V by 4 bases; bases with no gene match: 12. CDR3 length: 16 residues. CDR3 protein: CASSRLVQGSGTEAFF. Here the CDR3 DNA reads TGTGCCAGCTCACGACTTGTACAGGGGTCGGGCACTGAAGCTTTCTTT. Complete variable domain (other parts from reference TRBV18 and TRBJ1-1): NAGVMQNPRHLVRRRGQEARLRCSPMKGHSHVYWYRQLPEEGLKFMVYLQKENIIDESGMPKERFSAEFPKEGPSILRIQQVVRGDSAAYFCASSRLVQGSGTEAFFGQGTRLTVV.